The source of this T cell receptor (beta chain) is a study of blood T cells in healthy people across ages. Losses at the gene ends were 7 bases for V and 7 bases for J; bases not matched to a gene: 13. The CDR3 loop spans 14 amino acids. Germline V CDR1 and CDR2: SQVTM, ANQGSEA. A J-beta primer mix and a sample-barcoded 5' primer were used in a second PCR of roughly 6 to 11 cycles. One entry per CDR3 protein, called by TCRdb with MiXCR from the 5' RACE reads. In the table there are around 700,000 distinct CDR3 sequences, around 25% of which are singletons. Every sample gave at least 5.5 micrograms of total RNA when it was extracted. This clonotype occurred a few times. This sample also belongs to another study, concerning T cells of mothers and their children.

This sequence was found in a boy aged 5 to 17 in good health. The chain links TRBV29-1 to TRBJ2-7; 10 nucleotides match TRBD1. Sequenced: blood. The CDR3 here is CSAATGGSTGEQYF. The CDR3 region has the DNA TGCAGCGCCGCGACAGGGGGCTCGACGGGGGAGCAGTACTTC.